A selection of T cell receptor beta chains follows, all from one sample in a study of shared clonotypes between healthy human individuals. Using immunoSEQ multiplex PCR, the repertoire was profiled, and TCRdb retains in-frame clones only, with some absent. The sample contains 150,000 to 200,000 clones, approximately 62% of which appear only once. The sample taken for sequencing was memory CD4+ T cells sorted from blood. The source of these receptors is a man aged 25 to 40 in good health. Each CDR3 is given with its conserved first and last residue. The D gene is left open where the match is weak. Size values are once, few and many counts, or a class for expanded clones, and some rows have none.

d_gene,v_gene,abundance,j_gene,CDR3nt,CDR3aa
TRBD2,TRBV7-6,NA,TRBJ2-5,TGTGCCAGCAGCCGGGGACTAGCGGGAACAGAGACCCAGTACTTC,CASSRGLAGTETQYF
NA,TRBV2,NA,TRBJ2-7,TGTGCCAGCAGGGAGGGGGGCGAGCAGTACTTC,CASREGGEQYF
NA,TRBV6-4,NA,TRBJ2-2,TGTGCCAGCAAACAGGACCCGAACACCGGGGAGCTGTTTTTT,CASKQDPNTGELFF
NA,TRBV7-9,NA,TRBJ2-5,TGTGCCAGCACCGAAGGGACGGTCCAAGAGACCCAGTACTTC,CASTEGTVQETQYF
NA,TRBV7-2,NA,TRBJ2-7,TGTGCCAGCAGCCTTGGGGTGTACGAGCAGTACTTC,CASSLGVYEQYF
TRBD2,TRBV9,NA,TRBJ2-2,TGTGCCAGCAGCGTAGTGCCTACCGGGCTAGCGGGAAGTATCACCGGGGAGCTGTTTTTT,CASSVVPTGLAGSITGELFF
NA,TRBV7-2,NA,TRBJ1-1,TGTGCCAGCAGCTCCTGGGGGATCACTGAAGCTTTCTTT,CASSSWGITEAFF
NA,TRBV7-2,NA,TRBJ2-6,TGTGCCAGCGTTGGGGGAACTGGGGCCAACGTCCTGACTTTC,CASVGGTGANVLTF
NA,TRBV9,NA,TRBJ2-7,TGTGCCAGCAGCGATTTAGGCAGTGGATACGAGCAGTACTTC,CASSDLGSGYEQYF
NA,TRBV5-4,few,TRBJ2-7,TGTGCCAGCAGCTTAGACGGATACGAGCAGTACTTC,CASSLDGYEQYF
NA,TRBV6-6,NA,TRBJ2-2,TGTGCCAGCAGTTACTCCGGGACTTTCAACACCGGGGAGCTGTTTTTT,CASSYSGTFNTGELFF
NA,TRBV4-1,many,TRBJ1-1,TGCGCCAGCAGTTCCCGGACGGACACTGAAGCTTTCTTT,CASSSRTDTEAFF
TRBD2,TRBV5-6,NA,TRBJ2-3,TGTGCCAGCAGCTCTATACCTCGGACTAGCGCTTACACAGATACGCAGTATTTT,CASSSIPRTSAYTDTQYF
TRBD1,TRBV7-8,few,TRBJ1-4,TGTGCCAGCAGCTATGACAGGGGCCGTAATGAAAAACTGTTTTTT,CASSYDRGRNEKLFF
NA,TRBV2,NA,TRBJ2-3,TGTGCCAGCAAGGGGGTCGGCGGTAGCACAGATACGCAGTATTTT,CASKGVGGSTDTQYF
NA,TRBV29-1,few,TRBJ2-5,TGCAGCGTTCACCGGACCCGAGGAGAGACCCAGTACTTC,CSVHRTRGETQYF
TRBD1,TRBV9,NA,TRBJ2-4,TGTGCCAGCAGCGTAGCCGGGACAGACGGCATTCAGTACTTC,CASSVAGTDGIQYF
NA,TRBV6-1,NA,TRBJ2-1,TGTGCCAGCAAGGAGTTGGACAATGAGCAGTTCTTC,CASKELDNEQFF
TRBD1,TRBV18,NA,TRBJ2-1,TGTGCCAGCTCACCACCGACAGGGGGGGATGAGCAGTTCTTC,CASSPPTGGDEQFF
TRBD2,TRBV18,NA,TRBJ2-1,TGTGCTAGCTCACCTTTTAGCGGGAGACACAATGAGCAGTTCTTC,CASSPFSGRHNEQFF
NA,TRBV5-1,NA,TRBJ2-1,TGCGCCAGCAGCTTGCAAGGGATCGATGAGCAGTTCTTC,CASSLQGIDEQFF
NA,TRBV7-8,few,TRBJ2-2,TGTGCCAGCTGCCTCCGCCCCCAGACAGGCCTTATCGATACCGGGGAGCTGTTTTTT,CASCLRPQTGLIDTGELFF
TRBD2,TRBV5-5,many,TRBJ2-5,TGTGCCAGCAGCTTTCCGGGAGGGCTTGTGGAGACCCAGTACTTC,CASSFPGGLVETQYF
NA,TRBV7-2,once,TRBJ2-2,TGTGCCAGCAGCTTAAGTTTTGGGGGCACCGGGGAGCTGTTTTTT,CASSLSFGGTGELFF
TRBD2,TRBV7-9,NA,TRBJ2-7,TGTGCCAGCAGCTTAGGTAATAGCGGGACCAACTACGAGCAGTACTTC,CASSLGNSGTNYEQYF
TRBD1,TRBV7-2,NA,TRBJ1-5,TGTGCCAGCAGTTCGGACAGGTTTCAGCCCCAGCATTTT,CASSSDRFQPQHF
TRBD2,TRBV14,NA,TRBJ2-1,TGTGCCAGCAGCCAAGGGCTAGCGGTCTACAATGAGCAGTTCTTC,CASSQGLAVYNEQFF
TRBD2,TRBV28,NA,TRBJ2-7,TGTGCCAGCTTAACTAGCGGGAGGTACGAGCAGTACTTC,CASLTSGRYEQYF
NA,TRBV2,NA,TRBJ2-7,TGTGCCAGCAGTTTGGACAGAAGTTACGAGCAGTACTTC,CASSLDRSYEQYF
NA,TRBV5-1,NA,TRBJ2-7,TGCGCCAGCAGCTTCCGGGACCTCAGGAGGAGCAAATCCTACGAGCAGTACTTC,CASSFRDLRRSKSYEQYF
TRBD2,TRBV5-1,once,TRBJ2-2,TGCGCCAGCAGCTTTTATTCCTCGGCGGGAGGAAGTACCGGGGAGCTGTTTTTT,CASSFYSSAGGSTGELFF
TRBD2,TRBV6-4,NA,TRBJ2-1,TGTGCCAGCAGTGAGGGACTAGAGTCGGGGAATGAGCAGTTCTTC,CASSEGLESGNEQFF
NA,TRBV29-1,many,TRBJ2-3,TGCAGCGCAGACCAAACAGATACGCAGTATTTT,CSADQTDTQYF
NA,TRBV28,NA,TRBJ1-1,TGTGCCAGCAGTTTACTGGGGGCGAAATTGGGTACTGAAGCTTTCTTT,CASSLLGAKLGTEAFF
TRBD1,TRBV5-5,NA,TRBJ1-4,TGTGCCAGCAGCTCCGACAGGGAAGGTGAAAAACTGTTTTTT,CASSSDREGEKLFF
NA,TRBV7-7,few,TRBJ2-5,TGTGCTAGCAGCTCGGCCCCCATGGAGACCCAGTACTTC,CASSSAPMETQYF
NA,TRBV4-3,NA,TRBJ2-3,TGCGCCAGCAGCCAAGGCCAGGAGCAGTATTTT,CASSQGQEQYF
NA,TRBV10-3,once,TRBJ2-1,TGTGCCATCAATGACAGGGGACTAGGGCCCAATGAGCAGTTCTTC,CAINDRGLGPNEQFF